A single sample gave rise to the 32 T cell receptor beta chains below, sequenced in a study of blood T cell repertoires in COVID-19. Method: immunoSEQ multiplex PCR; TCRdb's copy keeps in-frame clones and lacks some. The table includes about 97,000 clones, about 89% detected once. The sample consisted of peripheral blood. These receptors all stem from a human donor in a cohort sampled during active COVID-19.

The chain uses TRBV28 and TRBJ1-2, with TRBD1 as a possible D gene (5 bases). V was clipped by 7 bases and J by 2 bases, with 11 bases between them. Germline-derived CDR1 and CDR2 are MDHEN and SYDVKM. CDR3 length equals 13 residues. The CDR3 DNA sequence: TGTGCCAGCAACTCTCAGGGAAACTATGGCTACACCTTC. Translating gives CASNSQGNYGYTF.

V gene TRBV19 combines with J gene TRBJ2-1, with TRBD2 identical over 8 bases. Trimming cost V 1 base and J 6 bases; bases outside gene matches: 8. The germline gives CDR1 LNHDA, CDR2 SQIVND (reference sequence). CDR3 length: 16 residues. CDR3: CASSIVLLLAANEQFF. CDR3 DNA sequence: TGTGCCAGTAGTATAGTTCTTTTACTAGCGGCCAATGAGCAGTTCTTC.

The V and J genes are TRBV13 and TRBJ2-2; TRBD1 matches 9 bases. The V and J ends lost 0 bases and 3 bases, in that order; junction bases with no gene match: 2. The CDR3 spans 16 residues. The germline CDR1 and CDR2 sequences are PRHDT and FYEKMQ (reference sequence). Written as DNA, the CDR3 is TGTGCCAGCAGCTTAGGGGGACAGGGCTACACCGGGGAGCTGTTTTTT. Translating gives CASSLGGQGYTGELFF.

J is TRBJ2-1 and V is TRBV3-1 (or the pseudogene TRBV3-2); 8 bases align to TRBD2. The CDR3 runs to 15 residues. CDR1 LGHDT and CDR2 YNNKEL come from the germline V gene (reference sequence). The V segment lost 1 base and the J segment 9 bases; nucleotides outside the gene matches: 8. The CDR3 sequence: CASSQALAGFGEQFF. DNA for the CDR3: TGTGCCAGCAGCCAAGCCTTAGCGGGGTTTGGTGAGCAGTTCTTC.

This chain joins TRBV3-1 (or the pseudogene TRBV3-2) and TRBJ1-3; TRBD1 matches 9 bases. Per the germline V gene, CDR1 is LGHDT and CDR2 is YNNKEL (reference sequence). V lost 5 bases, J lost 0 bases, and 2 bases stayed unmatched. The CDR3 is made up of 15 amino acids. CDR3 bases: TGTGCCAGCAGCTCGACAGGGGGCTCTGGAAACACCATATATTTT. It specifies CASSSTGGSGNTIYF.

The V gene is TRBV28, the J gene TRBJ2-7; 9 nucleotides line up with TRBD2. This CDR3 is 17 amino acids long. V lost 6 bases to trimming and J lost 4 bases; unmatched junction nucleotides: 16. Germline lookup yields CDR1 MDHEN and CDR2 SYDVKM. CDR3 protein: CASSPRGFSSGVYEQYF. CDR3 DNA: TGTGCCAGCAGCCCCCGGGGGTTTTCTAGCGGGGTTTACGAGCAGTACTTC.

This chain joins TRBV19 and TRBJ2-5, with 15 nucleotides matching TRBD2. The ends lost 3 bases at V and 4 bases at J; junction bases unmatched: 0. Germline CDR1 LNHDA, CDR2 SQIVND (reference sequence). The CDR3 loop spans 15 amino acids. The CDR3 coding sequence is TGTGCCAGTAGTATGGGACTAGCGGGAGGAGAGACCCAGTACTTC. This gives the protein CASSMGLAGGETQYF.

The rearrangement links TRBV3-1 (or the pseudogene TRBV3-2) to TRBJ2-7, with TRBD1 matching over 11 bases. From germline, CDR1 is LGHDT and CDR2 YNNKEL (reference sequence). V lost 3 bases to trimming and J lost 8 bases; unmatched junction nucleotides: 12. The CDR3 contains 16 residues. The CDR3 loop is CASSHTPYGQGAKQYF. The CDR3 region has the DNA TGTGCCAGCAGCCATACCCCTTACGGACAGGGGGCTAAGCAGTACTTC.

J is TRBJ2-2 and V is TRBV2; D uncertain. The CDR3 has 14 residues. Germline CDR1 SNHLY, CDR2 FYNNEI. The ends were cut back, 2 bases at V and 6 bases at J, with 10 bases in the middle. The CDR3 nucleotides are TGTGCCAGCAGTGAACTAGTCAGTGCCGGGGAGCTGTTTTTT. Amino acids: CASSELVSAGELFF.

This chain links TRBV15 with TRBJ2-5; no definite D call. The CDR3 covers 13 residues. The germline gives CDR1 LNHNV, CDR2 YYDKDF (reference sequence). Trimming cost V 4 bases and J 0 bases, with 6 bases left between them. The CDR3 here is CATSTPDQETQYF. Here the CDR3 DNA reads TGTGCCACCAGCACGCCAGACCAAGAGACCCAGTACTTC.

The rearrangement links TRBV28 to TRBJ2-3; TRBD1 agrees at 9 bases. Germline V lookup: CDR1 MDHEN, CDR2 SYDVKM. The CDR3 runs 15 residues. Unmatched junction bases numbered 8, after V lost 6 bases and J lost 4 bases. The CDR3 loop reads CASRITGTGPDTQYF. CDR3 nucleotide sequence: TGTGCCAGCAGGATTACCGGGACAGGGCCAGATACGCAGTATTTT.

This clone was seen a few times. One junction end does not reproduce the germline sequence, and a read error may be involved. The gene calls are TRBV7-9 and TRBJ2-7; TRBD2 might be the D (6 bases). The CDR3 is made up of 15 amino acids. CDR1 and CDR2 (germline): SEHNR, FQNEAQ (reference sequence). CDR3: CASSLVLAVSYEQYF. CDR3 sequence (DNA): TGTGCCAGCAGTTTAGTGTTAGCGGTGTCCTACGAGCAGTACTTC. Together with reference TRBV7-9 and TRBJ2-7, the CDR3 gives the full variable domain: DTGVSQNPRHKITKRGQNVTFRCDPISEHNRLYWYRQTLGQGPEFLTYFQNEAQLEKSRLLSDRFSAERPKGSFSTLEIQRTEQGDSAMYLCASSLVLAVSYEQYFGPGTRLTVT.

For this clone: A read error may account for a junction end that differs from germline. The chain has TRBV6-1 and TRBJ1-1; no reliable D call. This CDR3 has 14 amino acids. The germline V gene has CDR1 MNHNS and CDR2 SASEGT. In DNA, the CDR3 is TGTGCCAGCAGTGAAGGCGGGAAAAACAGTGAAGCTTTCTTT. Encoded protein: CASSEGGKNSEAFF.

The rearrangement joins TRBV10-1 to TRBJ1-3, with 7 bases matching TRBD1. This CDR3 is built from 13 residues. Per the germline V gene, CDR1 is WNHNN and CDR2 is SYGVQD (reference sequence). Trimming removed 5 bases from V and 5 bases from J; junction bases left unmatched: 3. CDR3 sequence reads: CASSRTGRNTIYF. The CDR3 nucleotides read TGCGCCAGCAGTCGGACAGGCCGAAACACCATATATTTT.

The V gene is TRBV27, the J gene TRBJ1-4, with TRBD1 matching 8 bases. The trim removed 2 bases at V and 8 bases at J, leaving 7 bases unmatched. The CDR3 is made up of 15 amino acids. Germline CDR1 is MNHEY and CDR2 is SMNVEV (reference sequence). The chain's CDR3 is CASSLSRTGREKLFF. The CDR3 bases are TGTGCCAGCAGTTTAAGTCGGACAGGGCGGGAAAAACTGTTTTTT.

DNA of the CDR3: TGTGCCACCCAGCGGGGGGCGGGGAATGAGCAGTTCTTC. It yields the protein CATQRGAGNEQFF. J is TRBJ2-1 and V is TRBV15; the match to TRBD2 covers 9 bases. The CDR3 consists of 13 residues. Per the germline V gene, CDR1 is LNHNV and CDR2 is YYDKDF (reference sequence). The V and J ends lost 8 bases and 7 bases, in that order; junction bases with no gene match: 6. Together with reference TRBV15 and TRBJ2-1, the CDR3 gives the full variable domain: DAMVIQNPRYQVTQFGKPVTLSCSQTLNHNVMYWYQQKSSQAPKLLFHYYDKDFNNEADTPDNFQSRRPNTSFCFLDIRSPGLGDTAMYLCATQRGAGNEQFFGPGTRLTVL.

The rearrangement joins TRBV7-2 to TRBJ2-3; D may be TRBD2 (6 bases). With 4 bases removed from V and 11 bases from J, the gap between germline ends came to 16 bases. CDR1 and CDR2 from the germline V gene are SGHTA and FQGNSA. This CDR3 region has 13 residues. This chain's CDR3 is CASSSGSPGGQYF. The CDR3 nucleotides read TGTGCCAGCAGCTCGGGTAGTCCCGGGGGGCAGTATTTT.

The chain uses TRBV9 and TRBJ1-1; TRBD1 matches at 7 bases. Germline loops: CDR1 SGDLS, CDR2 YYNGEE. J gave up 4 bases and V 2 bases, and 8 bases lay outside the gene matches. The CDR3 is 15 amino acids. This CDR3 reads CASSVQGGGSTEAFF. The CDR3 nucleotides read TGTGCCAGCAGCGTCCAGGGGGGCGGTAGCACTGAAGCTTTCTTT.

The CDR3 loop reads CASSQDNGLAGAYEQFF. CDR3 coding DNA: TGCGCCAGCAGCCAAGATAATGGACTAGCGGGAGCCTATGAGCAGTTCTTC. The chain combines TRBV4-1 with TRBJ2-1, with 13 bases matching TRBD2. Germline trimming cut 0 bases from V and 8 bases from J; bases unmatched to any gene: 7. Germline values: CDR1 MGHRA, CDR2 YSYEKL. CDR3 length: 17 amino acids.

This clone was recorded only once. The J gene is TRBJ2-3, the V gene TRBV19; 8 bases match TRBD1. The J segment lost 5 bases and the V segment lost 3 bases, leaving 4 bases of the junction unmatched. Germline V lookup: CDR1 LNHDA, CDR2 SQIVND (reference sequence). CDR3 length equals 14 residues. The CDR3 loop is CASSMTGEVDTQYF. For the CDR3, the DNA is TGTGCCAGTAGTATGACAGGGGAGGTAGATACGCAGTATTTT.

This clone has more than one count but fewer than ten. The chain has TRBV7-6 and TRBJ1-1; D is unclear. This CDR3 spans 16 amino acids. Between the trimmed V and J ends, which lost 1 base and 1 base, there was a span of 13 bases. Looked up from germline, CDR1 is SGHVS and CDR2 is FNYEAQ. As DNA, the CDR3 is TGTGCCAGCAGCTTAGACGCGGGCAATTCGAACACTGAAGCTTTCTTT. As protein: CASSLDAGNSNTEAFF. The variable domain in full, with the rest retrieved from reference TRBV7-6 and TRBJ1-1, is GAGVSQSPRYKVTKRGQDVALRCDPISGHVSLYWYRQALGQGPEFLTYFNYEAQQDKSGLPNDRFSAERPEGSISTLTIQRTEQRDSAMYRCASSLDAGNSNTEAFFGQGTRLTVV.

The chain combines TRBV29-1 with TRBJ1-5; a possible D gene is TRBD1 (5 bases). The CDR3 is 13 amino acids. V was shortened by 6 bases and J by 0 bases, with 9 bases between the two germline ends. Germline V gene lookup returns CDR1 SQVTM and CDR2 ANQGSEA. CDR3 DNA: TGCAGCGTGGGGGGGGTTAGCAATCAGCCCCAGCATTTT. Translating it yields CSVGGVSNQPQHF. Complete variable domain (other parts from reference TRBV29-1 and TRBJ1-5): SAVISQKPSRDICQRGTSLTIQCQVDSQVTMMFWYRQQPGQSLTLIATANQGSEATYESGFVIDKFPISRPNLTFSTLTVSNMSPEDSSIYLCSVGGVSNQPQHFGDGTRLSIL.

J is TRBJ1-5 and V is TRBV10-3; D gene uncertain. This CDR3 is built from 14 residues. V was pared by 2 bases and J by 3 bases, with 8 bases between. The germline CDR1 and CDR2 sequences are ENHRY and SYGVKD. The CDR3 DNA reads as TGTGCCATCAGTGAGGAACAGTCCAATCAGCCCCAGCATTTT. It codes for CAISEEQSNQPQHF.

This rearrangement joins TRBV7-2 to TRBJ2-7; D remains ambiguous. V lost 4 bases, J lost 6 bases, and 13 bases lay in between. The CDR3 is 13 amino acids. CDR1 and CDR2 from the germline V gene are SGHTA and FQGNSA. Written as DNA, the CDR3 is TGTGCCAGCAGCTCGATAATGACTGGCGAGCAGTACTTC. Residues: CASSSIMTGEQYF.

This clone was observed a few times. The J gene is TRBJ1-6, the V gene TRBV27; D ambiguous. The germline V gene has CDR1 MNHEY and CDR2 SMNVEV (reference sequence). V dropped 2 bases and J dropped 8 bases, with 7 bases sitting between them. CDR3 size: 13 residues. The CDR3 DNA reads as TGTGCCAGCAGTTTAGGGCCGGATTCACCCCTCCACTTT. Its protein is CASSLGPDSPLHF.

This chain links TRBV3-1 (or the pseudogene TRBV3-2) with TRBJ2-3, with unresolved D. V lost 4 bases and J 3 bases, leaving 5 bases between the germline ends. Germline values: CDR1 LGHDT, CDR2 YNNKEL (reference sequence). The length of the CDR3 is 12 residues. This CDR3 is CASSRQTDTQYF. CDR3 nucleotides: TGTGCCAGCAGCCGACAAACAGATACGCAGTATTTT.

This clone has a single count. V usage is TRBV29-1 and J usage is TRBJ1-4; no definite D call. The CDR3 contains 13 residues. Trimming removed 3 bases at V and 6 bases at J, with 11 bases between. Germline CDR1 is SQVTM and CDR2 is ANQGSEA. This CDR3 reads CSVDEGGDEKLFF. The CDR3 DNA follows: TGCAGCGTTGATGAGGGTGGGGATGAAAAACTGTTTTTT.

The V gene is TRBV28, the J gene TRBJ1-5, with 10 bases fitting TRBD1. CDR3 length equals 16 residues. The germline CDR1 and CDR2 sequences are MDHEN and SYDVKM. The DNA for the CDR3 is TGTTCCGTGTCGACAGGGGGCATCGGTCGCAATCAGCCCCAGCATTTT. Translation gives CSVSTGGIGRNQPQHF.

The table lists this clone with a few counts. The V gene is TRBV6-6, the J gene TRBJ2-7; 12 bases line up with TRBD2. Germline CDR1 reads MNHNY; CDR2 reads SVGAGI (reference sequence). The J segment lost 4 bases and the V segment lost 0 bases, leaving 4 bases of the junction unmatched. This CDR3 is built from 16 residues. This chain's CDR3 is CASSYSLAGGPYEQYF. The DNA for the CDR3 is TGTGCCAGCAGTTACTCCCTAGCGGGAGGGCCATACGAGCAGTACTTC.

The chain recombines TRBV5-4 with TRBJ2-1; 14 positions agree with TRBD2. With V trimmed by 4 bases and J by 4 bases, 4 bases remained unmatched. CDR3 length: 16 residues. Germline V gene lookup returns CDR1 SGHNT and CDR2 YYREEE (reference sequence). DNA of the CDR3: TGTGCCAGCAGCATCGGGACTAGCGGGAGATACAATGAGCAGTTCTTC. Residues: CASSIGTSGRYNEQFF.

This chain uses TRBV12-3 or TRBV12-4 with TRBJ2-5; a possible D gene is TRBD2 (5 bases). Trimming cost V 3 bases and J 5 bases, with 10 bases left between them. The CDR3 runs to 13 residues. The CDR3 sequence is CASSLASTETQYF. In DNA form, the CDR3 reads TGTGCCAGCAGTTTGGCTAGCACGGAGACCCAGTACTTC.

V usage is TRBV4-1 and J usage is TRBJ1-5; 9 bases align to TRBD1. This CDR3 has 20 amino acids. Losses at the gene ends were 1 base for V and 3 bases for J; bases not matched to a gene: 16. Germline values: CDR1 MGHRA, CDR2 YSYEKL. The CDR3 sequence is CASSQAQPGTGRRNNQPQHF. For the CDR3, the DNA is TGCGCCAGCAGCCAAGCCCAACCCGGGACAGGGCGGAGGAACAATCAGCCCCAGCATTTT.